Sequencing of this TCR beta chain was carried out in a study of T cell repertoires in cytomegalovirus infection. About the study: Indications of both CMV infection and matching HLA type were provided by public TCR beta signatures.

Study-wide points: Summed frequency of public TCR beta families distinguished CMV carriers with the relevant HLA. Dominating the ex vivo response were HLA-C-restricted CMV-specific TCR beta clonotypes.

TCRdb re-analysed the reads in MiXCR, keeping a single row per CDR3 protein. The sample comprises 450,000 to 650,000 distinct CDR3 sequences, under 45% of which are singletons, and 48% rests with the top ten. Notes on this clonotype: Its antigen is as yet unknown.

This TCR was sampled from a human donor in good health (CMV status not recorded). Some clones in this sample may be carry-over from other donors' samples. Sequencing used cultured PBMCs, obtained from culture after CMV antigen stimulation.

In DNA form, the CDR3 reads TGTGCCAGCAGTCGACAGGGTGGCTACACCTTC. Amino acids: CASSRQGGYTF. V usage is TRBV7-9 and J usage is TRBJ1-2; TRBD1 matches at 7 bases. CDR1 is SEHNR and CDR2 is FQNEAQ in the germline V gene (reference sequence). The V segment lost 6 bases and the J segment 7 bases; nucleotides outside the gene matches: 2. There are 11 residues in the CDR3.